Listed below are T cell receptor beta chains from one sample, sequenced in a study of cytomegalovirus exposure and HLA in healthy donors. Clones were read by immunoSEQ multiplex PCR, and TCRdb kept only the in-frame ones, dropping some. The sample lists some 99,000 clones, about 80% occurring once. The sample was PBMCs. The receptor source for this set is a woman aged 45-60 years in good health and CMV-seropositive. Both conserved end residues are part of each CDR3. Each record gives: D gene, clone size, V gene, J gene, CDR3 protein, CDR3 DNA. The D gene is left open where the match is weak. Where a row states a size, it is once, few, many or the class of an expanded clone; other rows omit it.

TRBD1,NA,TRBV5-1,TRBJ1-2,CASSMTGGIDGYTF,TGCGCCAGCAGCATGACAGGGGGCATCGATGGCTACACCTTC
NA,NA,TRBV5-6,TRBJ1-6,CASSLGTVDSPLHF,TGTGCCAGCAGCTTGGGGACAGTGGATTCACCCCTCCACTTT
TRBD2,NA,TRBV5-1,TRBJ2-2,CASSLMRGTGELFF,TGCGCCAGCAGCTTGATGCGGGGGACCGGGGAGCTGTTTTTT
NA,NA,TRBV10-1,TRBJ1-2,CASSESAGKNYGYTF,TGCGCCAGCAGTGAGTCGGCAGGAAAGAACTATGGCTACACCTTC
TRBD2,NA,TRBV7-3,TRBJ2-2,CASSRTSGVGTGELFF,TGTGCCAGCAGCAGAACTAGCGGGGTCGGCACCGGGGAGCTGTTTTTT
TRBD2,few,TRBV7-9,TRBJ2-2,CASRVEAGYTGELFF,TGTGCCAGCAGGGTGGAAGCGGGGTACACCGGGGAGCTGTTTTTT
NA,NA,TRBV4-2,TRBJ1-6,CASSPQAGSYNSPLHF,TGTGCCAGCAGCCCCCAAGCTGGCTCCTATAATTCACCCCTCCACTTT
NA,once,TRBV5-5,TRBJ1-3,CASSLEGAQSGNTIYF,TGTGCCAGCAGCTTGGAAGGGGCCCAATCTGGAAACACCATATATTTT
NA,NA,TRBV15,TRBJ2-2,CATRGQRNTGELFF,TGTGCCACCCGCGGACAGAGAAACACCGGGGAGCTGTTTTTT
NA,NA,TRBV7-2,TRBJ2-2,CASSLSGWGGELFF,TGTGCCAGCAGCTTATCAGGGTGGGGCGGGGAGCTGTTTTTT
NA,NA,TRBV19,TRBJ2-3,CASSIDFGGRGQDTQYF,TGTGCCAGTAGTATAGACTTCGGGGGAAGGGGGCAAGATACGCAGTATTTT
TRBD1,once,TRBV10-3,TRBJ2-7,CAIRETGGADEQYF,TGTGCCATCAGAGAAACAGGGGGCGCGGACGAGCAGTACTTC
NA,once,TRBV11-2,TRBJ2-2,CASQARQYTGELFF,TGTGCCAGCCAGGCGAGACAGTACACCGGGGAGCTGTTTTTT
TRBD1,NA,TRBV6-6,TRBJ1-4,CASSLSGQGNEKLFF,TGTGCCAGCAGTCTCTCTGGACAGGGAAACGAAAAACTGTTTTTT
NA,once,TRBV29-1,TRBJ2-5,CSAAKLAQETQYF,TGCAGCGCTGCGAAACTAGCCCAAGAGACCCAGTACTTC
NA,NA,TRBV9,TRBJ2-1,CATSAVGGYNEQFF,TGTGCCACCTCGGCGGTGGGGGGCTACAATGAGCAGTTCTTC
TRBD1,NA,TRBV19,TRBJ2-1,CASSQPGQGVYNEQFF,TGTGCCAGTAGCCAGCCGGGACAGGGGGTATACAATGAGCAGTTCTTC
NA,NA,TRBV9,TRBJ1-1,CASSPWTAMNTEAFF,TGTGCCAGCAGCCCTTGGACAGCCATGAACACTGAAGCTTTCTTT
TRBD2,NA,TRBV7-2,TRBJ2-5,CASSFRLAEETQYF,TGTGCCAGCAGCTTCAGACTAGCGGAAGAGACCCAGTACTTC
TRBD2,NA,TRBV7-2,TRBJ2-7,CASSSQRGYEQYF,TGTGCCAGCAGCTCCCAGCGGGGTTACGAGCAGTACTTC
TRBD1,NA,TRBV4-1,TRBJ1-5,CASSLQGVNQPQHF,TGCGCCAGCAGCCTTCAGGGGGTCAATCAGCCCCAGCATTTT
TRBD2,NA,TRBV7-9,TRBJ2-5,CASSLTGLAGPETQYF,TGTGCCAGCAGCCTGACGGGACTAGCGGGGCCCGAGACCCAGTACTTC
TRBD2,NA,TRBV7-9,TRBJ2-3,CSSNPGGGITDTQYF,TGTTCCAGCAACCCCGGGGGGGGGATCACAGATACGCAGTATTTT
NA,NA,TRBV5-1,TRBJ2-6,CASSLGSGANGLTF,TGCGCCAGCAGCTTGGGCTCTGGGGCCAACGGCCTGACTTTC
NA,NA,TRBV6-1,TRBJ2-1,CASHNRFNSYNEQFF,TGTGCCAGCCATAACAGGTTTAACTCCTACAATGAGCAGTTCTTC
NA,NA,TRBV6-1,TRBJ2-5,CASSVLSQETQYF,TGTGCCAGCAGTGTACTCTCCCAAGAGACCCAGTACTTC
NA,NA,TRBV4-3,TRBJ1-5,CASSQDLGDQPQHF,TGCGCCAGCAGCCAAGATCTAGGAGATCAGCCCCAGCATTTT
TRBD1,NA,TRBV5-4,TRBJ2-7,CASSLAGQTYEQYF,TGTGCCAGCAGCTTGGCGGGACAGACCTACGAGCAGTACTTC
NA,NA,TRBV7-2,TRBJ2-5,CASNGLPQETQYF,TGTGCCAGCAATGGACTACCCCAAGAGACCCAGTACTTC
NA,few,TRBV11-1,TRBJ2-7,CASSLEGPPNRVGYEQYF,TGTGCCAGCAGCTTAGAAGGGCCCCCCAACAGGGTCGGGTACGAGCAGTACTTC
NA,few,TRBV11-2,TRBJ2-1,CASSLLSQGSSYNEQFF,TGTGCCAGCAGCTTACTCTCCCAGGGTAGCTCCTACAATGAGCAGTTCTTC
NA,few,TRBV9,TRBJ2-5,CASSVEGGETQYF,TGTGCCAGCAGCGTAGAAGGGGGAGAGACCCAGTACTTC
TRBD1,NA,TRBV9,TRBJ2-1,CASSNFGTVNEQFF,TGTGCCAGCAGCAACTTTGGGACAGTCAATGAGCAGTTCTTC
NA,NA,TRBV7-9,TRBJ1-3,CSSSLAQTGDGNTIYF,TGTTCCAGCAGCTTAGCGCAGACAGGAGACGGAAACACCATATATTTT
TRBD1,NA,TRBV18,TRBJ1-4,CASSTTGIEKLFF,TGTGCCAGCTCAACGACAGGGATTGAAAAACTGTTTTTT
TRBD2,NA,TRBV5-1,TRBJ2-7,CASSPSLAGGRLYEQYF,TGCGCCAGCAGCCCTTCCCTAGCGGGGGGGCGTCTTTACGAGCAGTACTTC
TRBD1,NA,TRBV27,TRBJ2-3,CASSVRDSRTDTQYF,TGTGCCAGCAGTGTCCGGGACAGCCGCACAGATACGCAGTATTTT
NA,NA,TRBV5-5,TRBJ2-5,CASSLFVGDVETQYF,TGTGCCAGCAGCTTGTTTGTGGGAGATGTTGAGACCCAGTACTTC
NA,NA,TRBV9,TRBJ2-3,CASSVGKAARDTQYF,TGTGCCAGCAGCGTAGGCAAAGCGGCGCGTGATACGCAGTATTTT
TRBD2,NA,TRBV28,TRBJ2-7,CASRPASGPLSYEQYF,TGTGCCAGCAGGCCCGCTAGCGGCCCCCTCTCCTACGAGCAGTACTTC
NA,few,TRBV5-4,TRBJ2-5,CASSSGGETQYF,TGTGCCAGCAGCTCGGGCGGGGAGACCCAGTACTTC
NA,NA,TRBV5-4,TRBJ2-2,CASSLDQGNTGELFF,TGTGCCAGCAGCTTGGATCAGGGGAACACCGGGGAGCTGTTTTTT